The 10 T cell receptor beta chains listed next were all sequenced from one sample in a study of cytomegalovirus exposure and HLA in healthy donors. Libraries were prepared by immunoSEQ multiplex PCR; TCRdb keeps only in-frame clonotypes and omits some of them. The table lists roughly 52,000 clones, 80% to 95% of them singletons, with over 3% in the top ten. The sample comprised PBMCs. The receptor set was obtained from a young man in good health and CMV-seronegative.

The CDR3 DNA sequence: TGTGCCACCAGCAGAGTTTTACGACAGGGGGGAGGCTACACCTTC. It yields the protein CATSRVLRQGGGYTF. The V gene is TRBV15, the J gene TRBJ1-2; 9 bases are a match to TRBD1. The V gene end was trimmed by 1 base and the J gene end by 8 bases; junction bases not matched to a gene: 8. The CDR3 sequence is 15 residues long. Germline loops: CDR1 LNHNV, CDR2 YYDKDF (reference sequence).

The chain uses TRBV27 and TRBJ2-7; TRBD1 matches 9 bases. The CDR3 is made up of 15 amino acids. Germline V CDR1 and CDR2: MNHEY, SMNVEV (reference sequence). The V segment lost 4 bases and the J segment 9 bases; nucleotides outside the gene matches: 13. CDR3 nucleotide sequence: TGTGCCAGCAGTTCCCGGGACAGGGATCTATTGCGGCAGTACTTC. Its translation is CASSSRDRDLLRQYF.

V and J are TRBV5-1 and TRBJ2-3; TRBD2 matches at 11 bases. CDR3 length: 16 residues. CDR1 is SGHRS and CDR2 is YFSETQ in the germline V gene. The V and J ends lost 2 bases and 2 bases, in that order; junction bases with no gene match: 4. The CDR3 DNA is TGCGCCAGCAGCTTCGGGACTAGCGGTGTCACAGATACGCAGTATTTT. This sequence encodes CASSFGTSGVTDTQYF.

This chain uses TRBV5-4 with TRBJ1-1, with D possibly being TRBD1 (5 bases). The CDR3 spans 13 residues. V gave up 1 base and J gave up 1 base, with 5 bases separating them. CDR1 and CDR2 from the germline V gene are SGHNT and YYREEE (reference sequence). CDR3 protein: CASSLQGNTEAFF. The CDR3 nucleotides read TGTGCCAGCAGCTTGCAGGGGAACACTGAAGCTTTCTTT.

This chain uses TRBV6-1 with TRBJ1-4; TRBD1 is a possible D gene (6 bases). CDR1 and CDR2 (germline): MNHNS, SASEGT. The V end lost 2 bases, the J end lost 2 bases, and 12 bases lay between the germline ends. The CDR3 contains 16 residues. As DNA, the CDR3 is TGTGCCAGCAGTGAAAGGGGGGGAGCGACTAATGAAAAACTGTTTTTT. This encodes CASSERGGATNEKLFF.

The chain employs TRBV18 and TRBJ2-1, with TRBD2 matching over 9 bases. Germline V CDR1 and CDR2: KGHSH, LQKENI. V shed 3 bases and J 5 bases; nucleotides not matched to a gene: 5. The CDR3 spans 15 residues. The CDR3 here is CASSPLAGFNNEQFF. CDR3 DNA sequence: TGTGCCAGCTCACCGCTAGCGGGATTCAACAATGAGCAGTTCTTC.

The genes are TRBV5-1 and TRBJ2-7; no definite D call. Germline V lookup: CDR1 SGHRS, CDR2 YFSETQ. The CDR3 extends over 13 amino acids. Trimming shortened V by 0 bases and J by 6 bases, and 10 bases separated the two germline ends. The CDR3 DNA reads TGCGCCAGCAGCTTGGCCCAGGCTTCCGAGCAGTACTTC. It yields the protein CASSLAQASEQYF.

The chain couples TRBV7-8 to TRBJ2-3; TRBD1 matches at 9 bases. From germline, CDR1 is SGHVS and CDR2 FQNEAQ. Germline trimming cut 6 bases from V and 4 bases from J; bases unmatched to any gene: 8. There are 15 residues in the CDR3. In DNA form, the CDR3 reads TGTGCCAGCAGTTCAAAACAGGGGGCCCCAGATACGCAGTATTTT. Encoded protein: CASSSKQGAPDTQYF.

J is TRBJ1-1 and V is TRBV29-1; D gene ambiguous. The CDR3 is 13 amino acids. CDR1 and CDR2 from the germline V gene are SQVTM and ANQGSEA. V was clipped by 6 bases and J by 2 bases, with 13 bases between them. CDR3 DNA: TGCAGCGTCCTGCCCGACTTTAACACTGAAGCTTTCTTT. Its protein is CSVLPDFNTEAFF.

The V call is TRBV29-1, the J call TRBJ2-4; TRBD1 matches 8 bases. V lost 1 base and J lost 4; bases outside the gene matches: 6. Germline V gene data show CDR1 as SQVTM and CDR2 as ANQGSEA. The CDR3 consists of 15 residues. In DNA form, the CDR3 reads TGCAGCGTTGAAGCAGGGGGCATAGGGAAAAACATTCAGTACTTC. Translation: CSVEAGGIGKNIQYF.